This T cell receptor beta chain was found in a study of memory B cells and T cells in multiple sclerosis. Study conclusions and caveats: Normalization was needed because clone-set size differences affected shared clonotype counts.

Separate sequencing covered autoproliferating (CFSE-dim) and non-proliferating (CFSE-high) T cells from stimulus-free culture. Cultures began with some 52 million CFSE-labeled PBMCs, unstimulated for 7 days, with replicate wells pooled. PBMCs were labeled with 0.45 to 0.6 uM CFSE and cultured without exogenous stimuli. The method was immunoSEQ multiplex PCR; TCRdb's version includes in-frame clones alone and lacks a portion of them. The sample comprises some 48,000 clones, roughly 80% of which are singletons, and about 1.1% rests with the top ten. Germline lookup yields CDR1 LGHNA and CDR2 YNFKEQ. The CDR3 runs to 15 residues. Deletions cut 1 base from V and 7 bases from J, with 16 bases between. Comments on this clone: Its antigen is unknown.

Sequenced: PBMCs from blood kept in culture. The sequence came from a human donor with multiple sclerosis. V and J are TRBV4-2 and TRBJ2-5; D unclear. The CDR3 spells CASSQGDRTHPTQYF. In DNA form, the CDR3 reads TGTGCCAGCAGCCAAGGGGATCGGACCCACCCGACCCAGTACTTC.